This TCR beta chain was observed in a study of blood T cells in healthy people across ages. Study-level information: Capture by template switching was about one barcoded beta molecule per two T cells.

Sample-barcoded 5' priming and a J-beta primer mix drove a second PCR of about 6 to 11 cycles. A template-switch adaptor containing 12 random nucleotides labeled each cDNA molecule. TCRdb ran MiXCR on the 5' RACE reads and lists one entry per CDR3 protein. This table holds 800,000 to 1,300,000 distinct CDR3 sequences, almost 25% found once. CDR1 is LGHDT and CDR2 is YNNKEL in the germline V gene (reference sequence). The V and J ends lost 6 bases and 5 bases respectively, with 23 bases between them. This CDR3 has 17 residues. These data were likewise used in another study, on T cells of mothers and their children. That source notes: At a rate of about 1.5 ug per 15 ul, cDNA synthesis received all of the extracted RNA. None of the identified T cell clones proved to be persistent microchimeric clones.

The TCR comes from a girl between 2 and 10 years old in good health. The specimen sequenced was blood. V usage is TRBV3-1 and J usage is TRBJ2-1, with a possible D match to TRBD2 (5 bases). In nucleotides, the CDR3 is TGTGCCAGCAGACCCTGGACGGCGTCCTCGGGAAACAATGAGCAGTTCTTC. Residues: CASRPWTASSGNNEQFF.